This TCR beta chain was sequenced in a study of T cell repertoires in cytomegalovirus infection. The V and J ends lost 4 bases and 2 bases respectively, with 12 bases between them. Per the germline V gene, CDR1 is MDHEN and CDR2 is SYDVKM. This CDR3 has 16 amino acids. The sample holds many counts of this clonotype. TCRdb reprocessed the reads with MiXCR, giving one entry per CDR3 protein. Of roughly 230,000 distinct CDR3 sequences in the sample, about a sixth were seen once. The sequence came from a human donor in good health (CMV status not recorded). Some clones in this sample may be carry-over from other donors' samples. The J gene is TRBJ1-6, the V gene TRBV28; D unclear. Sequenced: CD8+ T cells from PBMCs. Here the CDR3 reads CASSSNGVPYNSPLHF. In DNA form, the CDR3 reads TGTGCCAGCAGTTCTAACGGGGTTCCCTATAATTCACCCCTCCACTTT.